This T cell receptor (beta chain) was found in a study of OX40 agonist ivuxolimab in advanced cancers. Background on the whole study: Ivuxolimab was a fully human IgG2 agonistic monoclonal antibody targeting the costimulatory receptor OX40 (CD134). Prior anti-PD-1, anti-PD-L1 or anti-CTLA-4 therapy was permitted, and checkpoint inhibitors had been received by roughly two fifths of dose-escalation patients. The point of sequencing TCRbeta in the periphery was to test whether ivuxolimab changed TCR sequence diversity and drove clonal T-cell expansion. The dose-escalation cohort was roughly 87% male with a mean age of around 64 years, ranging from roughly 23 to 85. Partial responses occurred in three dose-escalation patients, of whom one had hepatocellular carcinoma and two had cutaneous melanoma. Intravenous ivuxolimab was administered to patients every 2 weeks at six dose levels: 0.01, 0.1, 0.3, 1.5, 3 and 10 mg/kg. Among the approximately 50 dose-escalation patients, about 20 had hepatocellular carcinoma, around 15 melanoma, 9 renal cell carcinoma and 9 head and neck cancer. The paper reports the monotherapy dose-escalation portion (N = 52 patients) of the phase I ivuxolimab trial.

General study outcomes and caveats: Low levels of normalized T-cell clonal expansion were also shown by some nonresponding patients. Partial responders in the 0.1-3.0 mg/kg groups had among the lowest normalized peripheral clonal expansion, especially among CD8+ T cells. The antigen specificity of the clonally expanded peripheral T cells was not determined. On average, CD8+ T cells showed more expanded clones than CD4+ T cells after ivuxolimab. At doses from 0.1 to 3.0 mg/kg, clonal expansion was seen in both CD4+ and CD8+ blood T cells between baseline and week 6.

V and J lose 5 bases and 4 bases, and a span of 10 bases separates them. The CDR3 runs 13 residues from the cysteine to the phenylalanine. Just the 39-base CDR3 DNA is kept, in frame starting at base 1. Via the germline V gene, CDR1 is MDHEN and CDR2 SYDVKM. Patients with a history of autoimmune disease or receiving systemic immunosuppression were excluded from the trial. Peripheral blood for TCR sequencing was drawn from every dose cohort at baseline, at cycle 4 day 1 and at cycle 7 day 1. The samples were drawn from a first-in-human, open-label, multicenter phase I dose-escalation trial of ivuxolimab. Adults with locally advanced or metastatic melanoma, renal cell, hepatocellular, or head and neck squamous cell carcinoma were enrolled in the trial. Before TCR sequencing, CD4+ and CD8+ T cells were separately sorted from peripheral blood. Genomic DNA was isolated from the sorted cells so that the TCRbeta CDR3 region could be sequenced. TCRbeta CDR3 regions were sequenced using the immunoSEQ Assay. TCRdb carries this immuneACCESS record with in-frame sequences only. Its versions omit some clonotypes, under half of them owing to an unresolved V gene in the studies checked, with the rest unexplained. Within this sample are about 31,000 clones, with roughly 90% of them counted one time only. 30% to 40% of the sample comes from the top ten.

About this clone itself: Its antigen is unknown. Base qualities are not provided; no much larger clone lies one nucleotide away.

This receptor was taken from an adult with an advanced solid tumor such as melanoma, head and neck, liver or kidney cancer. Recombination linked TRBV28 to TRBJ2-3; the D segment could be TRBD2, given 5 matching bases. Specimen: CD4+ or CD8+ T cells sorted from blood, collected in a trial of the OX40 agonist ivuxolimab. The CDR3 region: CASSGLAADTQYF. The nucleotides read TGTGCCAGCAGTGGGCTAGCAGCAGATACGCAGTATTTT.